The 27 T cell receptor beta chains given below trace back to one sample, sequenced in a study of Ad26.COV2.S vaccination and SARS-CoV-2 variants. Indicated treatment: around 19 received Ad26.COV2.S at low or high dose, single or two shots; about 5 received placebo; per-sample allocation not given. After the first vaccine or placebo injection, samples were drawn on day 63. Method: immunoSEQ multiplex PCR; TCRdb's copy keeps in-frame clones and lacks some. Here the sample spans about 680,000 clones, roughly 90% being singletons. The specimen comprised peripheral blood, sampled in a trial of Ad26.COV2.S vaccine versus placebo. Receptor source: a person aged 18-65 years who received the Ad26.COV2.S COVID-19 vaccine or a placebo.

This chain connects TRBV7-2 to TRBJ1-4; 8 nucleotides line up with TRBD1. The J segment lost 7 bases and the V segment lost 5 bases, leaving 9 bases of the junction unmatched. Germline CDR1 reads SGHTA; CDR2 reads FQGNSA. This CDR3 is built from 15 residues. CDR3 in DNA: TGTGCCAGCAGCGAGGACAGGGCTCGAGTTGAAAAACTGTTTTTT. Its protein is CASSEDRARVEKLFF. Using reference TRBV7-2 and TRBJ1-4 for the parts outside the CDR3, the full variable domain is GAGVSQSPSNKVTEKGKDVELRCDPISGHTALYWYRQSLGQGLEFLIYFQGNSAPDKSGLPSDRFSAERTGGSVSTLTIQRTQQEDSAVYLCASSEDRARVEKLFFGSGTQLSVL.

This clone was detected a few times. This chain joins TRBV30 and TRBJ1-2; 9 bases are a match to TRBD1. The CDR3 runs to 12 residues. Germline V gives CDR1 GTSNPN, CDR2 SVGIG (reference sequence). The CDR3 reads CASGQGNYGYTF. The DNA of the CDR3 is TGTGCGTCGGGACAGGGAAACTATGGCTACACCTTC.

The chain joins TRBV27 to TRBJ2-3, with D perhaps matching TRBD2 (5 bases). The CDR3 runs 15 residues. CDR1 and CDR2 (germline): MNHEY, SMNVEV (reference sequence). V gave up 1 base and J gave up 6 bases, with 14 bases separating them. The CDR3 region is CASSLLDSPGDTQYF. In DNA form, the CDR3 reads TGTGCCAGCAGTTTATTGGACTCCCCGGGTGATACGCAGTATTTT.

This rearrangement joins TRBV6-5 to TRBJ2-1; D possibly corresponds to TRBD1 (5 bases). This CDR3 region has 12 residues. Deletions cut 6 bases from V and 7 bases from J, with 10 bases between. Germline CDR1 MNHEY, CDR2 SVGAGI. CDR3 nucleotides: TGTGCCAGCAGCCACAGACAGAATGAGCAGTTCTTC. Protein sequence: CASSHRQNEQFF.

The chain carries TRBV6-6 and TRBJ1-6; 10 bases match TRBD1. This CDR3 contains 16 residues. Trimming at V came to 5 bases and at J to 6 bases, leaving 7 bases not matched to a gene. CDR1 MNHNY and CDR2 SVGAGI come from the germline V gene (reference sequence). The CDR3 loop is CASSRQGAFPNSPLHF. CDR3 DNA sequence: TGTGCCAGCAGTCGACAGGGGGCTTTCCCTAATTCACCCCTCCACTTT.

The V gene is TRBV19, the J gene TRBJ1-2, with TRBD1 matching 9 bases. This CDR3 contains 14 residues. The germline V gene encodes CDR1 LNHDA and CDR2 SQIVND (reference sequence). J gave up 4 bases and V 4 bases, and 4 bases lay outside the gene matches. CDR3 region: CASSTDRGPYGYTF. The CDR3 DNA is TGTGCCAGTAGTACGGACAGGGGCCCCTATGGCTACACCTTC.

The V call is TRBV30, the J call TRBJ2-2, with D tentatively TRBD1 (6 bases). Trimming took 5 bases from V and 5 from J, leaving 12 bases between them. The CDR3 length is 13 residues. CDR1 is GTSNPN, CDR2 SVGIG, per germline (reference sequence). DNA for the CDR3: TGTGCCTGGGAACAGGGTCGAACCGGGGAGCTGTTTTTT. Its translation: CAWEQGRTGELFF.

The chain recombines TRBV7-9 with TRBJ2-7; D not resolved. V was cut by 5 bases and J by 0 bases, with 8 bases left in between. The CDR3 has 13 amino acids. Germline CDR1 is SEHNR and CDR2 is FQNEAQ (reference sequence). CDR3 residues: CASSRDPSYEQYF. The CDR3 coding sequence is TGTGCCAGCAGCCGAGACCCCTCCTACGAGCAGTACTTC.

This sequence joins TRBV2 and TRBJ2-3; 7 nucleotides align to TRBD2. This CDR3 comprises 17 residues. Germline CDR1 SNHLY, CDR2 FYNNEI. V was clipped by 2 bases and J by 2 bases; unmatched bases: 10. The CDR3 loop is CASSEISGTWATDTQYF. The CDR3 nucleotides are TGTGCCAGCAGTGAAATAAGCGGGACGTGGGCCACAGATACGCAGTATTTT.

The chain is built from TRBV4-2 and TRBJ2-4; TRBD2 is a possible D gene (6 bases). V shed 4 bases and J shed 2 bases, with 9 bases lying between them. CDR3 length equals 14 residues. Germline V lookup: CDR1 LGHNA, CDR2 YNFKEQ. In DNA form, the CDR3 reads TGTGCCAGCAGCCCCGCGGGACCCAAAAACATTCAGTACTTC. It yields the protein CASSPAGPKNIQYF.

The chain combines TRBV18 with TRBJ2-6, with 7 bases that match TRBD2. Germline assignment: CDR1 KGHSH and CDR2 LQKENI. J gave up 2 bases and V 0 bases, and 1 base lay outside the gene matches. The CDR3 sequence is 16 residues long. This CDR3 reads CASSPPGGTGANVLTF. Written as DNA, the CDR3 is TGTGCCAGCTCACCACCGGGGGGGACTGGGGCCAACGTCCTGACTTTC.

In its sample, this clone was seen once. This chain uses TRBV5-5 with TRBJ2-7; D could derive from TRBD1 or TRBD2 (5 bases each). This CDR3 contains 16 residues. V lost 1 base to trimming and J lost 1 base, with 15 bases between them. Germline CDR1 is SGHKS and CDR2 is YYEKEE (reference sequence). In nucleotides, the CDR3 is TGTGCCAGCAGCTTGCTGTCGGGACGGTTATCCTACGAGCAGTACTTC. Translated, it gives CASSLLSGRLSYEQYF. Using reference TRBV5-5 and TRBJ2-7 for the parts outside the CDR3, the full variable domain is DAGVTQSPTHLIKTRGQQVTLRCSPISGHKSVSWYQQVLGQGPQFIFQYYEKEERGRGNFPDRFSARQFPNYSSELNVNALLLGDSALYLCASSLLSGRLSYEQYFGPGTRLTVT.

CDR3 sequence reads: CASSSRYRDYGYTF. In DNA form, the CDR3 reads TGTGCCAGCAGTAGCCGCTACAGAGACTATGGCTACACCTTC. The rearrangement joins TRBV6-5 to TRBJ1-2; unclear D gene. The CDR3 has 14 amino acids. V lost 5 bases and J lost 3, with 13 bases in between. Germline V gene data show CDR1 as MNHEY and CDR2 as SVGAGI.

The rearrangement uses TRBV7-3 and TRBJ1-2; D remains ambiguous. Germline assignment: CDR1 SGHTA and CDR2 FQGTGA. The CDR3 spans 13 residues. The germline V and J ends were trimmed by 5 bases and 4 bases, with 11 bases remaining between them. In DNA form, the CDR3 reads TGTGCCAGCAGCCCCGGCCCGGGCTATGGCTACACCTTC. Protein product: CASSPGPGYGYTF.

The rearrangement links TRBV27 to TRBJ1-2; possibly TRBD1 for D (5 bases). The CDR3 covers 15 residues. The ends were cut back, 7 bases at V and 2 bases at J, with 17 bases in the middle. The germline CDR1 and CDR2 sequences are MNHEY and SMNVEV (reference sequence). CDR3 in amino acids: CASTSLAGLNYGYTF. For the CDR3, the DNA is TGTGCCAGCACCTCCCTAGCGGGGCTAAACTATGGCTACACCTTC.

This chain uses TRBV6-2 or TRBV6-3 with TRBJ2-2; the D gene is possibly TRBD2 (6 bases). The CDR3 covers 20 residues. Germline lookup yields CDR1 MNHEY and CDR2 SVGEGT. The germline V and J ends were trimmed by 6 bases and 1 base, with 27 bases remaining between them. In DNA form, the CDR3 reads TGTGCCAGCAGCCCCTTTACCCAGCCGGGAGTGACGGGGAACACCGGGGAGCTGTTTTTT. The encoded protein is CASSPFTQPGVTGNTGELFF.

The chain is built from TRBV30 and TRBJ1-5; 7 bases are shared with TRBD1. The CDR3 runs 13 residues. Germline V CDR1 and CDR2: GTSNPN, SVGIG (reference sequence). J lost 2 bases, V lost 5 bases, and 3 bases had no gene match. The CDR3 nucleotides are TGTGCCTGGCGAACAGGGGGCAATCAGCCCCAGCATTTT. It codes for CAWRTGGNQPQHF.

This rearrangement joins TRBV2 to TRBJ1-2, with D unclear. The germline V and J ends were trimmed by 7 bases and 7 bases, with 10 bases remaining between them. The CDR3 consists of 11 residues. Germline CDR1 and CDR2: SNHLY and FYNNEI. CDR3 coding DNA: TGTGCCAGCACCTGGGCTTTTGGCTACACCTTC. It is translated as CASTWAFGYTF.

This chain uses TRBV9 with TRBJ1-4; 7 positions match TRBD1. Germline values: CDR1 SGDLS, CDR2 YYNGEE. The CDR3 extends over 15 amino acids. V lost 4 bases and J lost 5; bases outside the gene matches: 8. CDR3 nucleotide sequence: TGTGCCAGCAGCATCTCTGGACAGGTGAATGAAAAACTGTTTTTT. Amino acid sequence: CASSISGQVNEKLFF.

The chain links TRBV2 to TRBJ2-2; 7 bases agree with TRBD2. The V gene's germline CDR1 is SNHLY and CDR2 FYNNEI. The CDR3 runs to 14 residues. Unmatched junction bases numbered 3, after V lost 7 bases and J lost 1 base. This CDR3 reads CASTQRGNTGELFF. The CDR3 region has the DNA TGTGCCAGCACCCAGCGGGGGAACACCGGGGAGCTGTTTTTT.

The V call is TRBV12-3 or TRBV12-4, the J call TRBJ2-7; D unclear. The CDR3 consists of 12 residues. Trimming removed 8 bases at V and 3 bases at J, with 11 bases between. The CDR3 DNA sequence: TGTGCCAGCTCAGGTTTATACTACGAGCAGTACTTC. As protein: CASSGLYYEQYF.

This rearrangement joins TRBV20-1 to TRBJ1-5; D remains unclear. The CDR3 is made up of 12 amino acids. V was shortened by 3 bases and J by 5 bases, with 8 bases between the two germline ends. In germline, CDR1 is DFQATT, CDR2 SNEGSKA (reference sequence). The CDR3 sequence is CSASGVDQPQHF. Here the CDR3 DNA reads TGCAGTGCTAGTGGGGTAGATCAGCCCCAGCATTTT.

The V gene is TRBV7-9, the J gene TRBJ2-5; D may be TRBD1 (7 bases). The CDR3 has 15 residues. Germline V gene data show CDR1 as SEHNR and CDR2 as FQNEAQ (reference sequence). V was pared by 5 bases and J by 5 bases, with 18 bases between. The CDR3 here is CASSGGTVGWETQYF. The CDR3 bases are TGTGCCAGCAGCGGGGGGACAGTTGGCTGGGAGACCCAGTACTTC.

The J gene is TRBJ1-3, the V gene TRBV15; D gene ambiguous. V gave up 0 bases and J gave up 3 bases, with 9 bases separating them. This CDR3 contains 15 residues. CDR1 is LNHNV, CDR2 YYDKDF, per germline (reference sequence). This chain's CDR3 is CATSRDGSLGNTIYF. The CDR3 nucleotides are TGTGCCACCAGCAGAGACGGGAGCCTTGGAAACACCATATATTTT.

This sequence joins TRBV12-3 or TRBV12-4 and TRBJ1-6; no clear D gene. V lost 7 bases to trimming and J lost 3 bases, with 7 bases between them. The CDR3 has 13 residues. The CDR3: CASTAVYNSPLHF. The CDR3 DNA sequence: TGTGCCAGCACGGCGGTCTATAATTCACCCCTCCACTTT.

The gene calls are TRBV5-1 and TRBJ2-7, with D possibly being TRBD2 (6 bases). The CDR3 extends over 17 amino acids. CDR1 is SGHRS and CDR2 is YFSETQ in the germline V gene. The V gene lost 0 bases and the J gene lost 0 bases, with 16 bases spanning the gap. The CDR3 loop is CASSLEWAIGGSYEQYF. The CDR3 bases are TGCGCCAGCAGCTTGGAATGGGCCATCGGGGGCTCCTACGAGCAGTACTTC.

This clone has only one observation. This rearrangement joins TRBV19 to TRBJ1-1, with TRBD1 matching 7 bases. Germline-derived CDR1 and CDR2 are LNHDA and SQIVND (reference sequence). V gave up 7 bases and J gave up 0 bases; unmatched junction bases: 5. This CDR3 comprises 14 residues. Here the CDR3 DNA reads TGTGCCAGTACCATCACAGGGGTGAACACTGAAGCTTTCTTT. This gives the protein CASTITGVNTEAFF. The full variable domain, with the rest looked up from reference TRBV19 and TRBJ1-1, is DGGITQSPKYLFRKEGQNVTLSCEQNLNHDAMYWYRQDPGQGLRLIYYSQIVNDFQKGDIAEGYSVSREKKESFPLTVTSAQKNPTAFYLCASTITGVNTEAFFGQGTRLTVV.